This TCR beta chain was identified during a study of cytomegalovirus exposure and HLA in healthy donors. Findings of the study overall: Rarity marked most TCR sequences, yet some public TCRs occurred in many donors.

Germline V lookup: CDR1 SGHTA, CDR2 FQGNSA. Trimming shortened V by 5 bases and J by 12 bases, and 22 bases separated the two germline ends. This CDR3 comprises 14 residues. This PCR relied on a set of 60 Vbeta primers and 13 Jbeta primers. Libraries were prepared by immunoSEQ multiplex PCR; TCRdb keeps only in-frame clonotypes and omits some of them. The profile shows about 100,000 clones, nearly 80% of them singletons. This clone was recorded once. Its cognate antigen is unknown. The sample consisted of PBMCs. This TCR was recovered from a man between 60 and 75 years old in good health and CMV-seropositive. The J gene is TRBJ2-5, the V gene TRBV7-2; D possibly corresponds to TRBD1 (8 bases). Written as DNA, the CDR3 is TGTGCCAGCAGCAGAGGACAGGGACTACGTTGGGAGTACTTC. Translation: CASSRGQGLRWEYF.